These 5 T cell receptor beta chains came from one sample sequenced in a study of Graves' ophthalmopathy and Graves' hyperthyroidism. CDR3 regions of TCR beta were amplified from RNA transcripts. The first round was an RT-PCR with HTBI primers, and the second round was a multiplex PCR. TCRdb re-derived calls from the multiplex PCR reads in MiXCR, one entry per CDR3 protein. The sample shows more than 1,000,000 distinct CDR3 sequences, less than 45% of them seen only once. Sequenced: peripheral blood or thyroid tissue (not recorded which). The receptors stem from an adult man with Graves' hyperthyroidism.

The J gene is TRBJ1-2, the V gene TRBV25-1, with 7 bases lining up with TRBD1. CDR1 is MGHDK, CDR2 SYGVNS, per germline. The CDR3 has 14 amino acids. J lost 8 bases, V lost 7 bases, and 13 bases had no gene match. The CDR3 spells CASKPSRGWVGYTF. The CDR3, as DNA: TGTGCCAGCAAGCCTTCCAGGGGGTGGGTCGGCTACACCTTC.

This clonotype was found many times. V gene TRBV29-1 combines with J gene TRBJ2-7, with D unresolved. This CDR3 spans 14 amino acids. The germline V gene encodes CDR1 SQVTM and CDR2 ANQGSEA. V lost 6 bases and J 3 bases, leaving 18 bases between the germline ends. This CDR3 reads CSVGSRAKNYEQYF. DNA of the CDR3: TGCAGCGTGGGGTCACGCGCTAAAAACTACGAGCAGTACTTC.

This clonotype has ten or more counts. The CDR3 is CASSSPTSTHEQYF. The DNA for the CDR3 is TGTGCCAGCAGCTCCCCGACTAGCACCCACGAGCAGTACTTC. The chain carries TRBV7-2 and TRBJ2-7, with 7 bases lining up with TRBD2. CDR1 and CDR2 from the germline V gene are SGHTA and FQGNSA. CDR3 size: 14 residues. V dropped 4 bases and J dropped 5; count of bases not matched to a gene: 8.

The chain combines TRBV5-1 with TRBJ2-7; 7 bases match TRBD1. The junction had 6 bases not matched to a gene; V was cut back by 3 bases and J by 3 bases. The length of the CDR3 is 14 residues. Germline V lookup: CDR1 SGHRS, CDR2 YFSETQ. The CDR3 sequence: CASSYSGTDYEQYF. CDR3 nucleotides: TGCGCCAGCAGCTACTCCGGGACAGACTACGAGCAGTACTTC.

This clonotype was observed a single time. The rearrangement links TRBV10-3 to TRBJ2-6; TRBD1 matches 12 bases. The ends lost 6 bases at V and 9 bases at J; junction bases unmatched: 3. The CDR3 has 14 residues. The germline CDR1 and CDR2 sequences are ENHRY and SYGVKD. The CDR3 loop is CAIRGQGADNVLTF. Written as DNA, the CDR3 is TGTGCCATCAGGGGACAGGGGGCAGACAACGTCCTGACTTTC.